This T cell receptor beta chain originates from a study of cytomegalovirus exposure and HLA in healthy donors. Points from the study as a whole: In a later analysis, several top co-occurrence clusters appeared linked to parvovirus B19, influenza, CMV and Epstein-Barr virus.

Worth noting for this clone: Its target is unknown.

The PCR made use of 60 Vbeta and 13 Jbeta primers. Generated by immunoSEQ multiplex PCR, the TCRdb table keeps only in-frame clones and is missing some. The profile shows some 130,000 clones, around 70% of them singletons. The V end lost 3 bases, the J end lost 5 bases, and 11 bases lay between the germline ends. Germline assignment: CDR1 PRHDT and CDR2 FYEKMQ (reference sequence). The CDR3 totals 14 residues. The chain employs TRBV13 and TRBJ1-5; the D gene is possibly TRBD1 (6 bases). The sequencing sample was made of PBMCs. This TCR was sampled from a male donor in good health and CMV-seronegative. The CDR3 protein is CASSFGTRDQPQHF. The CDR3 DNA follows: TGTGCCAGCAGCTTTGGGACACGGGATCAGCCCCAGCATTTT.